One and the same sample provided the 20 T cell receptor beta chains below, sequenced in a study of Ad26.COV2.S vaccination and SARS-CoV-2 variants. Sequenced by immunoSEQ multiplex PCR; TCRdb stores in-frame clones only, minus some. Of some 350,000 clones listed, more than 75% are singletons. Treatment specified: approximately 18 received Ad26.COV2.S at low or high dose, single or two shots; several received placebo; per-sample allocation not given. Each sample was drawn 63 days after the first injection (of vaccine or placebo). The starting material was peripheral blood, obtained in a trial of Ad26.COV2.S vaccine versus placebo. These receptors all stem from a person between 18 and 65 years old who received the Ad26.COV2.S COVID-19 vaccine or a placebo.

The chain couples TRBV3-1 (or the pseudogene TRBV3-2) to TRBJ2-5; D is possibly TRBD1 (6 bases). Germline CDR1 reads LGHDT; CDR2 reads YNNKEL (reference sequence). This CDR3 is built from 14 residues. The V end lost 5 bases, the J end lost 2 bases, and 12 bases lay between the germline ends. CDR3 loop: CASSYWTDQETQYF. In DNA, the CDR3 is TGTGCCAGCAGCTACTGGACAGATCAAGAGACCCAGTACTTC.

This chain joins TRBV10-3 and TRBJ2-7; 7 bases align to TRBD1. Germline CDR1 is ENHRY and CDR2 is SYGVKD. The CDR3 runs 14 residues. Trimming cost V 7 bases and J 1 base; bases outside gene matches: 7. The CDR3 is CAIKPTGSSYEQYF. CDR3 DNA: TGTGCCATCAAACCGACAGGGTCGTCCTACGAGCAGTACTTC.

V and J are TRBV5-1 and TRBJ2-5; tentative D call: TRBD1 (8 bases). V lost 0 bases and J lost 4, with 13 bases in between. Germline V gene lookup returns CDR1 SGHRS and CDR2 YFSETQ. The CDR3 has 15 amino acids. The CDR3 protein is CASSLAGGGGETQYF. The CDR3, as DNA: TGCGCCAGCAGCTTGGCAGGGGGCGGGGGAGAGACCCAGTACTTC.

This clone was seen a single time. The J gene is TRBJ1-5, the V gene TRBV6-5; D possibly corresponds to TRBD1 (5 bases). V gave up 5 bases and J gave up 4 bases, with 9 bases separating them. The germline V gene encodes CDR1 MNHEY and CDR2 SVGAGI. This CDR3 comprises 13 residues. The CDR3 spells CASSRQRNQPQHF. In DNA form, the CDR3 reads TGTGCCAGCAGTCGACAGAGAAATCAGCCCCAGCATTTT.

A single count supports this clone. The rearrangement joins TRBV5-1 to TRBJ2-7; D gene ambiguous. Looked up from germline, CDR1 is SGHRS and CDR2 is YFSETQ. There are 13 residues in the CDR3. Trimming pared 5 bases from V and 2 bases from J, leaving 11 bases between. The CDR3 nucleotides are TGCGCCAGCAGGCTGACAAGTACCTACGAGCAGTACTTC. The encoded protein is CASRLTSTYEQYF.

The rearrangement uses TRBV28 and TRBJ2-4, with 11 positions matching TRBD1. The CDR3 length is 14 residues. The germline gives CDR1 MDHEN, CDR2 SYDVKM. V shed 4 bases and J 8 bases; nucleotides not matched to a gene: 4. CDR3 region: CASSSGTGGYIQYF. DNA for the CDR3: TGTGCCAGCAGTTCCGGGACAGGGGGTTACATTCAGTACTTC.

This clone was seen only once. The V gene is TRBV5-4, the J gene TRBJ2-5, with D possibly matching TRBD2 (6 bases). V lost 3 bases and J lost 4, with 16 bases in between. This CDR3 contains 15 residues. CDR1 and CDR2 (germline): SGHNT, YYREEE (reference sequence). CDR3 region: CASSSVAGSGETQYF. CDR3 DNA: TGTGCCAGCAGCTCGGTGGCGGGATCGGGAGAGACCCAGTACTTC. The variable domain in full, completed from reference TRBV5-4 and TRBJ2-5, reads ETGVTQSPTHLIKTRGQQVTLRCSSQSGHNTVSWYQQALGQGPQFIFQYYREEENGRGNFPPRFSGLQFPNYSSELNVNALELDDSALYLCASSSVAGSGETQYFGPGTRLLVL.

The rearrangement uses TRBV5-1 and TRBJ2-2, with D possibly TRBD1 on 5 matching bases. Per the germline V gene, CDR1 is SGHRS and CDR2 is YFSETQ. The CDR3 runs 14 residues. Deletions cut 3 bases from V and 4 bases from J, with 10 bases between. In DNA, the CDR3 is TGCGCCAGCAGCTCAGGGCCCGCCACCGGGGAGCTGTTTTTT. This gives the protein CASSSGPATGELFF.

CDR3 amino acids: CASSLQGASETQYF. The DNA for the CDR3 is TGTGCCAGCAGCTTACAGGGGGCCTCGGAGACCCAGTACTTC. This chain uses TRBV7-2 with TRBJ2-5; 8 bases agree with TRBD1. The CDR3 has 14 residues. V gave up 2 bases and J gave up 5 bases; unmatched junction bases: 4. The germline gives CDR1 SGHTA, CDR2 FQGNSA.

This chain connects TRBV5-4 to TRBJ2-3, with 13 positions matching TRBD2. Germline assignment: CDR1 SGHNT and CDR2 YYREEE (reference sequence). The CDR3 extends over 16 amino acids. Trimming took 4 bases from V and 6 from J; bases not matched to a gene: 8. The CDR3 sequence is CASSKTSGGFVDTQYF. The CDR3 coding sequence is TGTGCCAGCAGCAAGACTAGCGGGGGGTTCGTGGATACGCAGTATTTT.

The chain has TRBV4-1 and TRBJ2-1; no firm D call. The CDR3 is 15 residues long. The germline gives CDR1 MGHRA, CDR2 YSYEKL. The V end was cut by 1 base, the J end by 0 bases, with 7 bases between. The CDR3: CASSQGWSSYNEQFF. CDR3 DNA: TGCGCCAGCAGCCAAGGTTGGAGCTCCTACAATGAGCAGTTCTTC.

V usage is TRBV6-5 and J usage is TRBJ2-1; the match to TRBD1 covers 12 bases. The V gene's germline CDR1 is MNHEY and CDR2 SVGAGI. Germline trimming cut 2 bases from V and 10 bases from J; bases unmatched to any gene: 0. This CDR3 comprises 13 residues. CDR3 DNA: TGTGCCAGCAGTTACGGGACAGGGGGCGAGCAGTTCTTC. Residues: CASSYGTGGEQFF.

The chain joins TRBV19 to TRBJ2-3, with 8 bases aligning to TRBD1. Germline V gene data show CDR1 as LNHDA and CDR2 as SQIVND (reference sequence). V shed 5 bases and J 3 bases; nucleotides not matched to a gene: 7. This CDR3 has 15 amino acids. In DNA, the CDR3 is TGTGCCAGTAGTGTCCGGGACAGGTATACAGATACGCAGTATTTT. It codes for CASSVRDRYTDTQYF.

The chain couples TRBV4-1 to TRBJ2-3, with D perhaps matching TRBD2 (6 bases). This CDR3 is 16 amino acids long. V was pared by 2 bases and J by 2 bases, with 14 bases between. Germline-derived CDR1 and CDR2 are MGHRA and YSYEKL. The CDR3 is CASSQLFRDSTDTQYF. DNA of the CDR3: TGCGCCAGCAGCCAACTTTTCCGGGACTCCACAGATACGCAGTATTTT.

J is TRBJ2-7 and V is TRBV29-1; D is possibly TRBD1 (6 bases). V was shortened by 3 bases and J by 7 bases, with 13 bases between the two germline ends. Looked up from germline, CDR1 is SQVTM and CDR2 is ANQGSEA. This CDR3 has 12 residues. The CDR3 nucleotides read TGCAGCGTTGAGGGGACATCCTTGGAGCAGTACTTC. Protein sequence: CSVEGTSLEQYF.

This chain uses TRBV10-2 with TRBJ2-7; 11 positions match TRBD2. Losses at the gene ends were 6 bases for V and 2 bases for J; bases not matched to a gene: 6. This CDR3 spans 15 amino acids. Germline V gene data show CDR1 as WSHSY and CDR2 as SAAADI. The CDR3 spells CASRTGTSGTYEQYF. The CDR3 DNA sequence: TGCGCCAGCAGGACCGGGACTAGCGGAACCTACGAGCAGTACTTC.

V and J are TRBV28 and TRBJ1-2; the D gene is possibly TRBD1 (5 bases). CDR3 length: 13 residues. The V gene's germline CDR1 is MDHEN and CDR2 SYDVKM. V lost 6 bases and J 2 bases, leaving 10 bases between the germline ends. This chain's CDR3 is CASSDRGNYGYTF. In DNA form, the CDR3 reads TGTGCCAGCAGCGATCGGGGGAACTATGGCTACACCTTC.

V is TRBV7-9 and J is TRBJ2-5; D is perhaps TRBD1 (6 bases). The CDR3 has 14 amino acids. Germline CDR1 SEHNR, CDR2 FQNEAQ (reference sequence). Trimming took 3 bases from V and 5 from J, leaving 13 bases between them. CDR3 region: CASSFTTGGETQYF. CDR3 coding DNA: TGTGCCAGCAGCTTCACGACAGGTGGGGAGACCCAGTACTTC.

The V call is TRBV14, the J call TRBJ2-5; D is perhaps TRBD2 (7 bases). Looked up from germline, CDR1 is SGHDN and CDR2 is FVKESK. The CDR3 length is 16 residues. The V end lost 4 bases, the J end lost 5 bases, and 20 bases lay between the germline ends. For the CDR3, the DNA is TGTGCCAGCAGCCCCCGCTTGTGGGGGGGCCATGAGACCCAGTACTTC. It encodes CASSPRLWGGHETQYF. Full variable domain (rest looked up from reference TRBV14 and TRBJ2-5): EAGVTQFPSHSVIEKGQTVTLRCDPISGHDNLYWYRRVMGKEIKFLLHFVKESKQDESGMPNNRFLAERTGGTYSTLKVQPAELEDSGVYFCASSPRLWGGHETQYFGPGTRLLVL.

This chain connects TRBV18 to TRBJ1-2; 8 bases map to TRBD1. CDR3 length: 17 amino acids. V shed 3 bases and J 2 bases; nucleotides not matched to a gene: 11. Germline-derived CDR1 and CDR2 are KGHSH and LQKENI. In DNA form, the CDR3 reads TGTGCCAGCTCACCGGCCGGGACAGGTCCGTTAAACTATGGCTACACCTTC. This sequence encodes CASSPAGTGPLNYGYTF. Using reference TRBV18 and TRBJ1-2 for the parts outside the CDR3, the full variable domain is NAGVMQNPRHLVRRRGQEARLRCSPMKGHSHVYWYRQLPEEGLKFMVYLQKENIIDESGMPKERFSAEFPKEGPSILRIQQVVRGDSAAYFCASSPAGTGPLNYGYTFGSGTRLTVV.